This paragraph reports one TCR beta chain. CDR1 is MNHEY and CDR2 is SVGAGI in the germline V gene. V lost 0 bases and J lost 6; bases outside the gene matches: 4. The CDR3 has 14 amino acids. This table comes from immunoSEQ multiplex PCR, and its TCRdb copy is limited to in-frame clones, with some not included. The sample consists of approximately 92,000 clones, approximately 96% of them appearing once. The record originates from a study of technical replicates of blood from a handful of donors. This chain links TRBV6-5 with TRBJ1-2; TRBD1 agrees at 7 bases. The receptor's source is a human donor in good health. Input material: T cells isolated from PBMCs. The CDR3 bases are TGTGCCAGCAGTTACTCAGAGGGGGCTGATGGCTACACCTTC. It yields the protein CASSYSEGADGYTF.